This TCR beta chain emerged from a study of regulatory T cells in long-lasting Graves disease. Study observations and caveats: Persistent cases favored TRBV28, TRBJ1-2 and TRBJ2-5. Persistent-disease Graves' patients showed less TCR diversity than new cases. Those with persistent disease had in common more public clonotypes (around 2,500) than new patients (roughly 1,000).

The sample's time point: newly diagnosed GD, antithyroid drugs for less than 3 months. Preparation of the TCR library used RNA extracted from PBMCs. This clonotype was seen a few times. Its cognate antigen is unknown. The CDR3 is 14 residues long. Unmatched junction bases numbered 5, after V lost 4 bases and J lost 2 bases. From germline, CDR1 is SGHRS and CDR2 YFSETQ. TCR beta libraries were built with iRepertoire HTBI primers and Arm-PCR of CDR3 regions. As handled by the study authors: Identified segments across samples numbered 60 or so TRBV and about 15 TRBJ. TCRdb reprocessed the multiplex PCR reads with MiXCR, giving one entry per CDR3 protein. TCRdb, rather than the study authors, made the V and J calls. The sample has 550,000 to 700,000 distinct CDR3 sequences; about 15% are singletons. Another study also made use of these data, one on T cells in Graves' hyperthyroidism and ophthalmopathy.

The sequencing used peripheral blood mononuclear cells (PBMCs), collected at new diagnosis, from a patient treated with antithyroid drugs. This clonotype was obtained from a man aged 18 to 29 with Graves disease. This chain links TRBV5-1 with TRBJ2-7, with 8 bases matching TRBD1. The CDR3 region is CASSHRQGPYEQYF. The CDR3 DNA reads TGCGCCAGCAGCCATAGACAGGGGCCCTACGAGCAGTACTTC.